This entry is about one T cell receptor beta chain. Its antigen is not identified. The sample is drawn from a study of cytomegalovirus exposure and HLA in healthy donors. The PCR was carried out with 60 Vbeta primers and 13 Jbeta primers. Libraries were prepared by immunoSEQ multiplex PCR; TCRdb keeps only in-frame clonotypes and omits some of them. This table lists 130,000 to 150,000 clones. The CDR3 covers 18 residues. The V and J ends lost 11 bases and 0 bases respectively, with 26 bases between them. Germline V lookup: CDR1 WNHNN, CDR2 SYGVQD (reference sequence). Study findings and constraints: Later analysis showed most CMV-associated TCR beta chains appearing HLA-restricted. Researchers reported that three CMV-associated chains were confirmed in vitro as CMV antigen-specific. Cytomegalovirus association was assigned to under 200 TCR beta chains. Relative to equally common others, HLA-associated TCR beta chains showed greater clonal expansion in a later analysis.

This chain joins TRBV10-1 and TRBJ2-4; weak D call: TRBD1 (6 bases). The source material was PBMCs. The clonotype comes from a man aged 35-49 years in good health and CMV-seronegative. CDR3 DNA: TGCGCCGGATCCTTTGGGACATTAATCTTCCTAGCCAAAAACATTCAGTACTTC. Translated: CAGSFGTLIFLAKNIQYF.